A selection of T cell receptor beta chains follows, all from one sample in a study of T cell responses to AZD1222 COVID-19 vaccine. Clones were sequenced by immunoSEQ multiplex PCR, and TCRdb holds only the in-frame ones, with some missing. The data show about 140,000 clones, with approximately 90% seen just once and less than 7% held by the top ten. The sample in question was peripheral blood, obtained on day 0 of AZD1222 vaccination. The receptors derive from an adult in good health. Each CDR3 is given with its conserved first and last residue. Fields, in order: clone size, J gene, V gene, D gene, CDR3 protein, CDR3 DNA. D genes are given only for firm matches. Clone size is shown for a subset of rows, as once, few, many or a class of expanded clone.

-,TRBJ2-1,TRBV27,TRBD2,CASTSGMEQFF,TGTGCCAGCACCAGCGGGATGGAGCAGTTCTTC
once,TRBJ2-7,TRBV19,TRBD1,CASSIDPGQTYEQYF,TGTGCCAGTAGTATAGACCCGGGACAGACCTACGAGCAGTACTTC
-,TRBJ1-2,TRBV27,-,CASSFTGDYGYTF,TGTGCCAGCAGTTTCACAGGAGACTATGGCTACACCTTC
-,TRBJ2-5,TRBV15,-,CATSRVQLEETQYF,TGTGCCACCAGCAGAGTACAGCTGGAAGAGACCCAGTACTTC
-,TRBJ1-2,TRBV7-2,TRBD1,CASRYFPGQLNYGYTF,TGTGCCAGCAGATATTTTCCGGGACAGCTTAACTATGGCTACACCTTC
-,TRBJ1-2,TRBV15,-,CATSRDYTGPLYGYTF,TGTGCCACCAGCAGAGATTATACAGGACCGCTCTATGGCTACACCTTC
few,TRBJ2-5,TRBV7-6,-,CASSPSRHVTQYF,TGTGCCAGCAGCCCATCCCGGCATGTGACCCAGTACTTC
-,TRBJ2-5,TRBV29-1,-,CSVTLLVLETQYF,TGCAGCGTGACGTTACTAGTTCTAGAGACCCAGTACTTC
few,TRBJ1-6,TRBV7-9,-,CASSLKGGADSPLHF,TGTGCCAGCAGCTTAAAAGGAGGGGCCGATTCACCCCTCCACTTT
-,TRBJ2-3,TRBV28,TRBD1,CASSTGTGKFKDTQYF,TGTGCCAGCAGCACCGGGACAGGGAAGTTCAAAGATACGCAGTATTTT
-,TRBJ1-6,TRBV18,TRBD1,CASSPLQGKNSPLHF,TGTGCCAGCTCGCCCCTACAGGGGAAAAATTCACCCCTCCACTTT
-,TRBJ2-7,TRBV21-1,-,CASTPRDRGYEQYF,TGTGCCAGCACCCCCCGAGACAGGGGCTACGAGCAGTACTTC
-,TRBJ2-1,TRBV11-2,TRBD2,CASSLASGLAGVFDEQFF,TGTGCCAGCAGCTTAGCTTCCGGACTAGCGGGAGTGTTCGATGAGCAGTTCTTC
-,TRBJ2-2,TRBV27,-,CASSLLAPNTGELFF,TGTGCCAGCAGTTTACTAGCGCCGAACACCGGGGAGCTGTTTTTT
-,TRBJ1-6,TRBV4-3,-,CASSQDLGGFNSPLHF,TGCGCCAGCAGCCAAGATCTTGGGGGTTTCAATTCACCCCTCCACTTT
-,TRBJ1-5,TRBV27,-,CASSPFQGSNQPQHF,TGTGCCAGCAGTCCATTCCAGGGTAGCAATCAGCCCCAGCATTTT
-,TRBJ2-5,TRBV5-1,-,CASSLDTGRETQYF,TGCGCCAGCAGCTTGGACACAGGGAGGGAGACCCAGTACTTC
few,TRBJ1-3,TRBV27,TRBD1,CASSPGTAGNTIYF,TGTGCCAGCAGTCCAGGGACAGCTGGAAACACCATATATTTT
-,TRBJ2-3,TRBV6-2/TRBV6-3,-,CASSSIQRITDTQYF,TGTGCCAGCAGTTCCATCCAGCGGATTACAGATACGCAGTATTTT
-,TRBJ1-1,TRBV27,TRBD1,CASSLQTGITEAFF,TGTGCCAGCAGTTTACAGACAGGGATCACTGAAGCTTTCTTT
-,TRBJ2-7,TRBV7-3,-,CASSLIPEARAEQYF,TGTGCCAGCAGCTTAATTCCGGAGGCCAGGGCCGAGCAGTACTTC
few,TRBJ2-7,TRBV24-1,TRBD2,CATSDSGTSGSKPSYEQYF,TGTGCCACCAGTGACTCCGGGACTAGCGGGAGCAAACCGTCCTACGAGCAGTACTTC
-,TRBJ1-1,TRBV21-1,-,CASSKGAGVENSEAFF,TGTGCCAGCAGCAAAGGGGCTGGGGTTGAAAACTCTGAAGCTTTCTTT
-,TRBJ2-5,TRBV18,-,CASSPLSRGETQYF,TGTGCCAGCTCACCACTCTCCAGGGGCGAGACCCAGTACTTC
-,TRBJ1-2,TRBV19,TRBD1,CASSQRSAGQGPTYYGYTF,TGTGCCAGTAGCCAAAGATCGGCGGGACAGGGGCCAACTTACTATGGCTACACCTTC
-,TRBJ1-2,TRBV7-2,-,CASSHQRGVGGYTF,TGTGCCAGCAGCCACCAGCGGGGGGTGGGTGGCTACACCTTC
once,TRBJ2-7,TRBV5-4,TRBD1,CASSKDRAGPYEQYF,TGTGCCAGCAGCAAGGACAGGGCTGGGCCCTACGAGCAGTACTTC
-,TRBJ1-3,TRBV5-4,-,CASSPTGGTGNTIYF,TGTGCCAGCAGCCCCACGGGAGGGACTGGAAACACCATATATTTT
once,TRBJ1-1,TRBV6-6,-,CASSYGAFSSNTEAFF,TGTGCCAGCAGTTATGGGGCCTTTTCTTCTAACACTGAAGCTTTCTTT
-,TRBJ1-3,TRBV19,-,CASSIAPLGNTIYF,TGTGCCAGTAGTATCGCCCCGCTCGGAAACACCATATATTTT
-,TRBJ1-4,TRBV5-4,TRBD1,CASSLGQGGKLFF,TGTGCCAGCAGCCTAGGACAGGGCGGTAAACTGTTTTTT
-,TRBJ1-4,TRBV19,-,CASSVGRPGTNEKLFF,TGTGCCAGTAGTGTCGGCAGGCCTGGGACTAATGAAAAACTGTTTTTT
-,TRBJ1-2,TRBV7-8,-,CASSLSRLVGGPNYGYTF,TGTGCCAGCAGCTTAAGTAGGCTTGTGGGCGGCCCAAACTATGGCTACACCTTC
once,TRBJ2-7,TRBV11-2,-,CASSYSTQYEQYF,TGTGCCAGCAGCTATTCAACCCAATACGAGCAGTACTTC
-,TRBJ2-1,TRBV16,-,CASSLRQGRNEQFF,TGTGCCAGCAGCCTACGACAAGGGCGCAATGAGCAGTTCTTC
few,TRBJ1-2,TRBV19,TRBD1,CASSQGARGYTF,TGTGCCAGTAGTCAGGGGGCGCGTGGCTACACCTTC
once,TRBJ1-1,TRBV20-1,TRBD1,CSASVGDRAFF,TGCAGTGCTAGCGTAGGGGACAGGGCTTTCTTT
-,TRBJ1-6,TRBV30,-,CAWRGAGHRGYSPLHF,TGTGCCTGGAGGGGAGCAGGGCATAGGGGTTATTCACCCCTCCACTTT
-,TRBJ2-3,TRBV7-9,TRBD2,CASSSQRDLDTQYF,TGTGCCAGCAGCTCCCAGCGGGACTTGGATACGCAGTATTTT
-,TRBJ1-1,TRBV5-1,-,CASSPGGVQVEAFF,TGCGCCAGCAGCCCCGGCGGGGTTCAGGTTGAAGCTTTCTTT
-,TRBJ2-7,TRBV29-1,-,CSAVRDNTYEQYF,TGCAGCGCCGTCCGGGACAACACCTACGAGCAGTACTTC
-,TRBJ1-1,TRBV11-2,-,CASSLGGSQAFF,TGTGCCAGCAGCTTAGGAGGCAGTCAAGCTTTCTTT
-,TRBJ1-4,TRBV7-2,TRBD1,CASRSGPGQSNEKLFF,TGTGCCAGCAGGTCCGGCCCGGGACAGAGTAATGAAAAACTGTTTTTT
-,TRBJ2-3,TRBV30,-,CAWSVLGDTQYF,TGTGCCTGGAGTGTACTTGGAGATACGCAGTATTTT
-,TRBJ1-4,TRBV5-8,-,CASSLWFGATNEKLFF,TGTGCCAGCAGCTTGTGGTTCGGCGCAACTAATGAAAAACTGTTTTTT
-,TRBJ2-2,TRBV5-1,TRBD1,CASSRDRGDTGELFF,TGCGCCAGCAGCAGGGACAGGGGGGACACCGGGGAGCTGTTTTTT
-,TRBJ1-1,TRBV5-1,-,CASSHGDTEAFF,TGCGCCAGCAGCCATGGGGACACTGAAGCTTTCTTT
-,TRBJ2-1,TRBV12-3/TRBV12-4,-,CASSPPYNEQFF,TGTGCCAGCAGTCCACCGTACAATGAGCAGTTCTTC
-,TRBJ1-1,TRBV6-5,-,CASSLQRNTEAFF,TGTGCCAGCAGTCTACAGAGGAACACTGAAGCTTTCTTT
-,TRBJ2-1,TRBV27,TRBD2,CASSLSQVGLAGVNEQFF,TGTGCCAGCAGTTTATCCCAGGTGGGACTAGCGGGAGTTAATGAGCAGTTCTTC
-,TRBJ2-1,TRBV4-3,-,CASSQDIRAEWNEQFF,TGCGCCAGCAGCCAAGATATTAGGGCAGAGTGGAATGAGCAGTTCTTC
few,TRBJ1-1,TRBV2,TRBD1,CASSFRTGGSEAFF,TGTGCCAGCAGCTTCCGGACAGGGGGTTCTGAAGCTTTCTTT
-,TRBJ2-7,TRBV9,-,CASSVTGAGNEQYF,TGTGCCAGCAGCGTTACCGGGGCCGGCAACGAGCAGTACTTC
-,TRBJ2-7,TRBV14,-,CASSQDGFLPTYEQYF,TGTGCCAGCAGCCAAGACGGATTTTTACCTACCTACGAGCAGTACTTC